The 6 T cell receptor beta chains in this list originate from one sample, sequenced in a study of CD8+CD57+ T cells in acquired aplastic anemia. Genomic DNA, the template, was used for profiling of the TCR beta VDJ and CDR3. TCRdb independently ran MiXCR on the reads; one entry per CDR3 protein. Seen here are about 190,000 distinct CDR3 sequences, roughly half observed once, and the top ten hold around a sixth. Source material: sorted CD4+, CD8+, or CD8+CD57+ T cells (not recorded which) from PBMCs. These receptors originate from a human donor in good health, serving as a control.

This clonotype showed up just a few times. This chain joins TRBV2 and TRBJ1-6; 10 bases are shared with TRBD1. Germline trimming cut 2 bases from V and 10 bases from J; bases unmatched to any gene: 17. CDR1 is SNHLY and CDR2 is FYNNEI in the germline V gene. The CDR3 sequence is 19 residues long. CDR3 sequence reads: CASSEWSGRPGQGRSPLHF. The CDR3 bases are TGTGCCAGCAGTGAATGGTCGGGGCGTCCGGGACAGGGGAGATCACCCCTCCACTTT.

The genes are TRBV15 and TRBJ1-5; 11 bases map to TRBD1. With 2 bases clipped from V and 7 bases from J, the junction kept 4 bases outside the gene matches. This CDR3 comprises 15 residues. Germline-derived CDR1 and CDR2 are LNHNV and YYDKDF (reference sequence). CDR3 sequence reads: CATSRWGQGEQPQHF. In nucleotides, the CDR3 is TGTGCCACCAGCAGATGGGGACAGGGGGAACAGCCCCAGCATTTT.

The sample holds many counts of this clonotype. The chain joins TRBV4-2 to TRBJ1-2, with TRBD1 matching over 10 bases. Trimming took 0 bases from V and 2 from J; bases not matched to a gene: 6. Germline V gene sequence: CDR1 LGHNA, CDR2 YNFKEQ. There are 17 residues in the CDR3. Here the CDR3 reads CASSQEAQDRGNYGYTF. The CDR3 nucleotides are TGTGCCAGCAGCCAAGAGGCGCAGGACAGGGGGAACTATGGCTACACCTTC.

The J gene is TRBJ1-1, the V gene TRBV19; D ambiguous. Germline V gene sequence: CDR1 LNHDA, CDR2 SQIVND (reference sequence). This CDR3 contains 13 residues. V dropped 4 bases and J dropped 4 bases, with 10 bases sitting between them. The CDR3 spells CASSTQTSTEAFF. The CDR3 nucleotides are TGTGCCAGTAGTACCCAAACGAGCACTGAAGCTTTCTTT.

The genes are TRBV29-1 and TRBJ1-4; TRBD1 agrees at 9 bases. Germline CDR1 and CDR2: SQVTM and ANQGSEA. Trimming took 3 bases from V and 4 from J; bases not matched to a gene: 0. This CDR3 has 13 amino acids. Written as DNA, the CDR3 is TGCAGCGTTGAGGGACAGGGTAATGAAAAACTGTTTTTT. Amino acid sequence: CSVEGQGNEKLFF.

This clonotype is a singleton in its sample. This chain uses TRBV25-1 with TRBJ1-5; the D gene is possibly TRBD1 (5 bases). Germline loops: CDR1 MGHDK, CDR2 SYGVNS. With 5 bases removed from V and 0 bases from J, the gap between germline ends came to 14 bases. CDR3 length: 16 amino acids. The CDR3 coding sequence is TGTGCCAGCAGTCTCCGGATGGGGGGTAGCAATCAGCCCCAGCATTTT. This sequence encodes CASSLRMGGSNQPQHF.